This TCR beta chain emerged from a study of T cells after yellow fever vaccination. Study-level background: When fractions had low cell numbers, they were prepared with SMART-Seq v4 Ultra Low Input. General study findings and limits: The presence of abundant clonotypes contaminating from the bulk population was possible in FACS-sorted repertoires.

From germline, CDR1 is SGHNT and CDR2 YYREEE (reference sequence). This CDR3 has 15 residues. This clonotype was detected many times. The target antigen is unknown. A junction boundary mismatches the germline segment, possibly from a read error. For TCR, cDNA came from 5'RACE template switching, which added a universal primer site and UMIs. From the 5' RACE reads, TCRdb called clonotypes with MiXCR, one entry per CDR3 protein. The sample includes some 250,000 distinct CDR3 sequences, 3.6% of them seen just once. This sequence was found in a man between 18 and 29 years old who received the YFV17D yellow fever vaccine. V usage is TRBV5-4 and J usage is TRBJ2-1; 11 bases line up with TRBD1. The sequenced sample was PBMCs, obtained 15 days after the yellow fever booster vaccination. In DNA, the CDR3 is TGCGCCAGCAGCTTGGGGACAGGGGGTTACAATGAGCAGTTCTTC. Amino acid sequence: CASSLGTGGYNEQFF.